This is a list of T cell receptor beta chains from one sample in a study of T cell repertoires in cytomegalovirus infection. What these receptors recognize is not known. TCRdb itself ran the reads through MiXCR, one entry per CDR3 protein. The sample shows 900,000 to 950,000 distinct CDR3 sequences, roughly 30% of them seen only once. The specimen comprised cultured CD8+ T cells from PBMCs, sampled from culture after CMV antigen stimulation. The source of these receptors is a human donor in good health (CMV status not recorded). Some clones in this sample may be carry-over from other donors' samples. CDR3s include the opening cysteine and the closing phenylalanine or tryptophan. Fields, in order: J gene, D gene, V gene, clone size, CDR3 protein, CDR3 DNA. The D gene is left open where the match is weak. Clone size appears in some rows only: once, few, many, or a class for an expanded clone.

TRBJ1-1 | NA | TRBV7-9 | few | CASSIRRDQAFF | TGTGCCAGCAGCATCCGCCGGGACCAAGCTTTCTTT
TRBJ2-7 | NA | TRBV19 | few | CASSIGNPGEQYF | TGTGCCAGTAGTATAGGAAACCCCGGGGAGCAGTACTTC
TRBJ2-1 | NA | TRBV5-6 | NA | CASSTGRPSDEQFF | TGTGCCAGCAGTACCGGGAGACCCTCCGATGAGCAGTTCTTC
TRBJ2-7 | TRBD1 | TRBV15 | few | CATSRDLQTGGEQYF | TGTGCCACCAGCAGAGACCTACAGACAGGGGGGGAGCAGTACTTC
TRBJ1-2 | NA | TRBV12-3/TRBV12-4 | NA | CASSPTGKGGYTF | TGTGCCAGCAGCCCTACAGGGAAGGGTGGCTACACCTTC
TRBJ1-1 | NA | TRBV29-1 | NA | CSVEDRGPLGNTEAFF | TGCAGCGTTGAAGATAGGGGCCCCTTGGGAAACACTGAAGCTTTCTTT
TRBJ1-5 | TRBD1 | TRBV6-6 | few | CASSVGTGGSNQPQHF | TGTGCCAGCAGCGTTGGGACAGGGGGTAGCAATCAGCCCCAGCATTTT
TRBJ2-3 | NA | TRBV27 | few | CASTPIGTDTQYF | TGTGCCAGCACCCCTATAGGCACAGATACGCAGTATTTT
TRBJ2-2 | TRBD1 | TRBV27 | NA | CASSPGPGTVNTGELFF | TGTGCCAGCAGTCCTGGTCCCGGGACAGTGAACACCGGGGAGCTGTTTTTT
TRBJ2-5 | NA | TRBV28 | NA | CASSWSPPGKPQYF | TGTGCCAGCAGTTGGAGTCCCCCCGGGAAGCCCCAGTACTTC
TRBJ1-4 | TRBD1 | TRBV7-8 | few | CASSSSGGSNEKLFF | TGTGCCAGCAGCTCTTCAGGGGGTAGTAATGAAAAACTGTTTTTT
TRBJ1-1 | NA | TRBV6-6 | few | CASSYSIIQGNTEAFF | TGTGCCAGCAGTTACTCGATTATTCAGGGGAACACTGAAGCTTTCTTT
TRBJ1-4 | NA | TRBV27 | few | CASSSASRFEKLFF | TGTGCCAGCAGTTCAGCGTCTCGCTTTGAAAAACTGTTTTTT
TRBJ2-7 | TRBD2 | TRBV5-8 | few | CASIVTGGMGYEQYF | TGTGCCAGCATCGTGACGGGGGGAATGGGCTACGAGCAGTACTTC
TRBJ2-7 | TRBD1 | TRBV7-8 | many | CASSYRGPTYEQYF | TGTGCCAGCAGCTACAGGGGACCTACCTACGAGCAGTACTTC
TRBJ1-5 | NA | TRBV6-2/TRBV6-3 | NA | CASSYWQGGDQPQHF | TGTGCCAGCAGTTACTGGCAGGGAGGCGATCAGCCCCAGCATTTT
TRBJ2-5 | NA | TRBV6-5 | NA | CASSPAWQTPETQYF | TGTGCCAGCAGTCCGGCATGGCAGACCCCAGAGACCCAGTACTTC
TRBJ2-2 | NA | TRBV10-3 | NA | CAIETGNTGELFF | TGTGCCATCGAGACAGGGAACACCGGGGAGCTGTTTTTT
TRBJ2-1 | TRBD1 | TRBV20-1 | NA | CSALRGIRYNEQFF | TGCAGTGCCCTCAGGGGGATTCGGTACAATGAGCAGTTCTTC
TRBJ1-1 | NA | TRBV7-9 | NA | CASSLETPRYAPNVNTEAFF | TGTGCCAGCAGCTTAGAGACGCCGAGATACGCCCCGAACGTGAACACTGAAGCTTTCTTT
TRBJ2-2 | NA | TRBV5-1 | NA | CASSFRGEELFF | TGCGCCAGCAGCTTCAGGGGCGAGGAGCTGTTTTTT
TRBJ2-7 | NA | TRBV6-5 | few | CASSDAGSYEQYF | TGTGCCAGCAGCGACGCGGGGAGCTACGAGCAGTACTTC